Below are 4 T cell receptor beta chains sequenced from a single sample in a study of early T cells in non-severe SARS-CoV-2 infection (TCRdb year 2021). Library prep was done by 5' RACE. Instrument used: NextSeq 500. Using fastp trimming at Q25 and MiXCR clonotype assembly, TCRdb reanalyzed the public sequencing data and kept in-frame beta chains. Entries are consolidated by CDR3 protein sequence, retaining the most common genes and DNA. This sample is represented by some 82,000 distinct CDR3 sequences; about an eighth of them were singletons. The ten largest clones take up approximately 2.4% of the sample. The sequencing input was whole blood. These receptors all come from an adult who was a healthcare worker with PCR-confirmed SARS-CoV-2 infection or an uninfected control (not recorded which).

This clonotype was picked up many times. The chain uses TRBV29-1 and TRBJ2-1, with TRBD2 matching 14 bases. The CDR3 length is 13 residues. From germline, CDR1 is SQVTM and CDR2 ANQGSEA. V dropped 6 bases and J dropped 7; count of bases not matched to a gene: 2. CDR3 residues: CSVRLAGGNEQFF. The CDR3 nucleotides are TGCAGCGTCAGACTAGCGGGGGGGAATGAGCAGTTCTTC.

V usage is TRBV24-1 and J usage is TRBJ2-3; possible D gene TRBD1, 6 bases. Looked up from germline, CDR1 is KGHDR and CDR2 is SFDVKD. This CDR3 is 16 amino acids long. V lost 3 bases, J lost 5 bases, and 17 bases lay in between. The CDR3 region is CATSDPDRTRKDTQYF. The CDR3, as DNA: TGTGCCACCAGTGATCCCGACAGGACTCGGAAAGATACGCAGTATTTT.

This clonotype turned up a few times. The chain links TRBV12-3 or TRBV12-4 to TRBJ2-3; D may be TRBD2 (6 bases). The CDR3 has 15 residues. V was clipped by 0 bases and J by 2 bases, with 9 bases between them. CDR3 DNA: TGTGCCAGCAGTTTAGCCCGGGACTTCACAGATACGCAGTATTTT. Translating it yields CASSLARDFTDTQYF.

This chain connects TRBV20-1 to TRBJ2-3, with 11 bases that match TRBD2. CDR1 DFQATT and CDR2 SNEGSKA come from the germline V gene (reference sequence). With 0 bases clipped from V and 4 bases from J, the junction kept 6 bases outside the gene matches. The CDR3 consists of 16 residues. CDR3 region: CSARDPGLAAADTQYF. DNA for the CDR3: TGCAGTGCTAGAGATCCGGGACTAGCGGCGGCAGATACGCAGTATTTT.